Listed here are 22 T cell receptor beta chains from one sample, sequenced in a study of T-cell memory formation after mild COVID-19. TCRdb reprocessed the 5' RACE reads with MiXCR, giving one entry per CDR3 protein. The sample has around 340,000 distinct CDR3 sequences, roughly 14% seen once; the top ten hold about 22%. The specimen sequenced was PBMCs or a T cell subset sorted from them (not recorded which). Receptor source: a man between 18 and 35 years old who had mild COVID-19 (a few samples of this study predate the infection). Cell type and time point are not known.

The chain carries TRBV4-3 and TRBJ1-6; D not resolved. The CDR3 totals 15 residues. V lost 0 bases and J 7 bases, leaving 10 bases between the germline ends. From germline, CDR1 is LGHNA and CDR2 YSLEER. Here the CDR3 DNA reads TGCGCCAGCAGCCAAGATCGTCCCGGGAATTCACCCCTCCACTTT. This sequence encodes CASSQDRPGNSPLHF.

This clonotype has a count of ten or more. V gene TRBV4-3 combines with J gene TRBJ2-1; 8 nucleotides align to TRBD2. The CDR3 is 20 amino acids. The germline V gene encodes CDR1 LGHNA and CDR2 YSLEER. J lost 0 bases, V lost 0 bases, and 13 bases had no gene match. The CDR3 coding sequence is TGCGCCAGCAGCCAAGAGAGGGCGGTAGCGGGGCAACACTCCTACAATGAGCAGTTCTTC. Protein sequence: CASSQERAVAGQHSYNEQFF.

The chain employs TRBV20-1 and TRBJ2-5; D gene uncertain. Per the germline V gene, CDR1 is DFQATT and CDR2 is SNEGSKA (reference sequence). This CDR3 is built from 14 residues. Trimming removed 6 bases at V and 0 bases at J, with 14 bases between. CDR3: CSAPRSGYQETQYF. In DNA form, the CDR3 reads TGCAGTGCCCCCCGTAGTGGGTACCAAGAGACCCAGTACTTC.

Ten or more counts support this clonotype. The rearrangement joins TRBV5-1 to TRBJ2-5; the match to TRBD2 covers 14 bases. V lost 0 bases and J lost 4; bases outside the gene matches: 11. CDR3 length: 19 amino acids. In germline, CDR1 is SGHRS, CDR2 YFSETQ. The CDR3 DNA is TGCGCCAGCAGCTTGGATATGAAACCCGGGACTAGCGGGGGAGAGACCCAGTACTTC. Translating gives CASSLDMKPGTSGGETQYF.

This clonotype was seen at least ten times. The CDR3 region is CASSFGNQPQHF. In DNA, the CDR3 is TGTGCCAGCAGTTTCGGCAATCAGCCCCAGCATTTT. The rearrangement uses TRBV12-3 or TRBV12-4 and TRBJ1-5, with unresolved D. The CDR3 length is 12 residues. V shed 3 bases and J shed 2 bases, with 2 bases lying between them.

This clonotype appeared a few times. The chain combines TRBV7-2 with TRBJ2-1, with D possibly being TRBD1 (5 bases). Trimming removed 2 bases from V and 0 bases from J, with 14 bases in between. Germline CDR1 is SGHTA and CDR2 is FQGNSA. The CDR3 is 17 amino acids. CDR3 region: CASSLWVQGSSYNEQFF. In DNA form, the CDR3 reads TGTGCCAGCAGCTTATGGGTCCAGGGTTCCTCCTACAATGAGCAGTTCTTC.

The CDR3 DNA reads as TGTGCCAGCAGCGTAGATCCTGACCCAGGCACTGAAGCTTTCTTT. This codes for CASSVDPDPGTEAFF. This chain uses TRBV9 with TRBJ1-1; D is unresolved. There are 15 residues in the CDR3. Germline V gene sequence: CDR1 SGDLS, CDR2 YYNGEE. V was clipped by 0 bases and J by 4 bases, with 13 bases between them.

This clonotype showed up just a few times. The V and J genes are TRBV3-1 and TRBJ1-4; 9 nucleotides line up with TRBD1. The CDR3 runs to 14 residues. Looked up from germline, CDR1 is LGHDT and CDR2 is YNNKEL (reference sequence). With 4 bases clipped from V and 7 bases from J, the junction kept 4 bases outside the gene matches. CDR3 sequence (DNA): TGTGCCAGCAGCCGGGGACAGGGTTTTGAAAAACTGTTTTTT. Translation gives CASSRGQGFEKLFF.

The J gene is TRBJ2-3, the V gene TRBV20-1, with D hard to call. The CDR3 totals 12 residues. Germline V gene data show CDR1 as DFQATT and CDR2 as SNEGSKA (reference sequence). V gave up 1 base and J gave up 0 bases, with 2 bases separating them. The CDR3 sequence is CSARGSTDTQYF. Written as DNA, the CDR3 is TGCAGTGCTAGAGGAAGCACAGATACGCAGTATTTT.

This clonotype has at least ten counts. V usage is TRBV4-3 and J usage is TRBJ2-7, with D perhaps matching TRBD2 (6 bases). The germline CDR1 and CDR2 sequences are LGHNA and YSLEER. V shed 3 bases and J shed 2 bases, with 17 bases lying between them. This CDR3 has 16 residues. CDR3 nucleotides: TGCGCCAGCAGCCACCAAAGGGGACTGAGACCCTACGAGCAGTACTTC. As protein: CASSHQRGLRPYEQYF.

V is TRBV3-1 and J is TRBJ2-7, with D possibly TRBD2 on 5 matching bases. The CDR3 extends over 14 amino acids. Germline V CDR1 and CDR2: LGHDT, YNNKEL (reference sequence). Between the trimmed V and J ends, which lost 1 base and 6 bases, there was a span of 13 bases. The CDR3 coding sequence is TGTGCCAGCAGCCAAGCCCTTCTAGGGAGCGAGCAGTACGTC. It specifies CASSQALLGSEQYV.

The chain recombines TRBV2 with TRBJ1-5; 8 nucleotides line up with TRBD1. The length of the CDR3 is 14 residues. The V gene end was trimmed by 6 bases and the J gene end by 6 bases; junction bases not matched to a gene: 7. Germline assignment: CDR1 SNHLY and CDR2 FYNNEI. CDR3 sequence reads: CASRDDRGGQPQHF. CDR3 DNA sequence: TGTGCCAGCAGAGACGACAGGGGAGGTCAGCCCCAGCATTTT.

V is TRBV20-1 and J is TRBJ1-5; no reliable D call. Trimming shortened V by 3 bases and J by 4 bases, and 16 bases separated the two germline ends. This CDR3 region has 15 residues. Germline V gene lookup returns CDR1 DFQATT and CDR2 SNEGSKA (reference sequence). The DNA for the CDR3 is TGCAGTGCTAGTTCCCTAACACGACTAAATCAGCCCCAGCATTTT. It translates to CSASSLTRLNQPQHF.

The chain carries TRBV7-3 and TRBJ2-1, with D tentatively TRBD1 or TRBD2 (6 bases each). The CDR3 is made up of 15 amino acids. V was shortened by 4 bases and J by 9 bases, with 19 bases between the two germline ends. Germline loops: CDR1 SGHTA, CDR2 FQGTGA. The CDR3 nucleotides read TGTGCCAGCAGCTCACCGGGGGCTCCTTATGGTGAGCAGTTCTTC. It specifies CASSSPGAPYGEQFF.

The chain recombines TRBV4-1 with TRBJ1-1; TRBD1 matches at 7 bases. This CDR3 spans 14 amino acids. Germline-derived CDR1 and CDR2 are MGHRA and YSYEKL. J gave up 5 bases and V 3 bases, and 6 bases lay outside the gene matches. The chain's CDR3 is CASSHLGGETEAFF. The CDR3, as DNA: TGCGCCAGCAGCCATTTAGGGGGCGAAACTGAAGCTTTCTTT.

This clonotype was detected a few times. V gene TRBV7-9 combines with J gene TRBJ2-3, with D perhaps TRBD2 (6 bases). Trimming left V 5 bases short and J 6 bases short, with 15 bases between. Germline loops: CDR1 SEHNR, CDR2 FQNEAQ (reference sequence). The CDR3 runs to 14 residues. CDR3 residues: CASSGDSEGDTQYF. In nucleotides, the CDR3 is TGTGCCAGCAGCGGGGATTCGGAGGGGGATACGCAGTATTTT.

The chain links TRBV19 to TRBJ2-7; 8 bases agree with TRBD1. Germline CDR1 LNHDA, CDR2 SQIVND (reference sequence). This CDR3 comprises 16 residues. J lost 2 bases, V lost 4 bases, and 10 bases had no gene match. The CDR3 sequence: CASSSTRDRRPYEQYF. The DNA for the CDR3 is TGTGCCAGTAGTAGTACGAGGGACAGGCGGCCCTACGAGCAGTACTTC.

This clonotype was observed a handful of times. The V and J genes are TRBV7-9 and TRBJ2-7; D call uncertain. The V gene lost 5 bases and the J gene lost 2 bases, with 7 bases spanning the gap. Per the germline V gene, CDR1 is SEHNR and CDR2 is FQNEAQ (reference sequence). The CDR3 runs to 12 residues. The CDR3 loop is CASSPLTYEQYF. In nucleotides, the CDR3 is TGTGCCAGCAGCCCCTTAACCTACGAGCAGTACTTC.

The V and J genes are TRBV3-1 and TRBJ2-3; a weak D match, TRBD2 (6 bases). The germline V gene has CDR1 LGHDT and CDR2 YNNKEL (reference sequence). V was trimmed by 10 bases and J by 0 bases, leaving 11 bases between them. The CDR3 sequence is 13 residues long. In nucleotides, the CDR3 is TGTGCCACCGCCGGGACTAGCACAGATACGCAGTATTTT. It translates to CATAGTSTDTQYF.

This clonotype was seen a few times. The chain uses TRBV6-5 and TRBJ2-2, with TRBD1 identical over 7 bases. There are 15 residues in the CDR3. Per the germline V gene, CDR1 is MNHEY and CDR2 is SVGAGI. V dropped 4 bases and J dropped 9; count of bases not matched to a gene: 11. CDR3 DNA: TGTGCCAGCAGTTTCCATGGGACAGCCCTCCGGGAGCTGTTTTTT. This encodes CASSFHGTALRELFF.

This clonotype has just a few counts. The genes are TRBV20-1 and TRBJ1-6; TRBD1 matches 7 bases. CDR3 length equals 24 residues. Trimming cost V 0 bases and J 8 bases; bases outside gene matches: 34. Per the germline V gene, CDR1 is DFQATT and CDR2 is SNEGSKA (reference sequence). The CDR3 nucleotides read TGCAGTGCTAGAGATCCCCTCTATGGGAGAAGTGCCCTCTATGGAGAGGGGGCACATTCACCCCTCCACTTT. It is translated as CSARDPLYGRSALYGEGAHSPLHF.

The chain uses TRBV9 and TRBJ2-2, with D possibly being TRBD2 (6 bases). The CDR3 is 14 residues long. CDR1 is SGDLS, CDR2 YYNGEE, per germline. The V end was cut by 0 bases, the J end by 7 bases, with 10 bases between. The CDR3 DNA reads as TGTGCCAGCAGCGTAGCCGGGGGTAGCGGGGAGCTGTTTTTT. This encodes CASSVAGGSGELFF. Variable domain in full (rest from reference TRBV9 and TRBJ2-2): DSGVTQTPKHLITATGQRVTLRCSPRSGDLSVYWYQQSLDQGLQFLIQYYNGEERAKGNILERFSAQQFPDLHSELNLSSLELGDSALYFCASSVAGGSGELFFGEGSRLTVL.